This T cell receptor beta chain was identified in a study of lymphopenia after photon versus proton radiotherapy. This CDR3 has 15 residues. CDR1 and CDR2 from the germline V gene are MRHNA and SNTAGT. After removal of 5 bases from V and 4 bases from J, the junction contained 4 bases not matched to a gene. Here immunoSEQ multiplex PCR was the method, and the copy in TCRdb shows in-frame clones only, minus some. The table lists 20,000 or so clones, around nine tenths of them singletons. Study outcomes and limitations: Relative stability marked proton patients; photon patients lost diversity and naive cells. After lymphocyte nadir, photon-treated repertoires showed oligoclonal expansion, especially CD8+ Temra. Larger post-nadir TCR diversity loss correlated inversely with survival in deceased patients.

In regard to this clone: As yet, its antigen is unknown.

The receptor's source is a woman between 65 and 79 years old with pancreatic cancer. Some clones in this sample may be carry-over from other donors' samples. The genes are TRBV6-4 and TRBJ2-1; 11 positions match TRBD2. The sequences come from peripheral blood, collected from a patient treated with proton-based radiotherapy. This chain's CDR3 is CASSSGTSGYNEQFF. The CDR3 nucleotides read TGTGCCAGCAGTTCCGGGACTAGCGGTTACAATGAGCAGTTCTTC.